What follows are 12 T cell receptor beta chains derived from one specimen sequenced in a study of PD-L1 blockade in urothelial cancer. TCRdb's copy holds only in-frame clones and misses some; the assay was immunoSEQ multiplex PCR. The sample shows tens of thousands of clones, almost 90% of them seen only once. The time point denotes: pretreatment peripheral blood. The sequences come from PBMCs, collected around atezolizumab (anti-PD-L1) treatment. All receptors derive from a man between 60 and 75 years old with urothelial cancer.

The chain uses TRBV25-1 and TRBJ2-1; possible D gene TRBD2, 6 bases. The CDR3 is made up of 13 amino acids. Trimming pared 4 bases from V and 6 bases from J, leaving 10 bases between. The V gene's germline CDR1 is MGHDK and CDR2 SYGVNS. CDR3 in amino acids: CASSGGGRNEQFF. Written as DNA, the CDR3 is TGTGCCAGCAGTGGGGGAGGACGCAATGAGCAGTTCTTC.

The chain links TRBV5-1 to TRBJ2-3; 10 bases are shared with TRBD2. CDR3 size: 16 residues. CDR1 SGHRS and CDR2 YFSETQ come from the germline V gene. Trimming at V came to 4 bases and at J to 0 bases, leaving 5 bases not matched to a gene. CDR3 sequence (DNA): TGCGCCAGCAGCCTAACTAGCGGGGCAAGCACAGATACGCAGTATTTT. Its protein is CASSLTSGASTDTQYF.

The chain has TRBV7-2 and TRBJ2-4; TRBD2 might be the D (6 bases). The CDR3 length is 15 residues. In germline, CDR1 is SGHTA, CDR2 FQGNSA. V shed 1 base and J shed 6 bases, with 13 bases lying between them. In DNA form, the CDR3 reads TGTGCCAGCAGCTTAGGTCGGGGGAAAAGAAACATTCAGTACTTC. Protein: CASSLGRGKRNIQYF.

V and J are TRBV14 and TRBJ2-7, with a possible D match to TRBD1 (6 bases). V lost 1 base, J lost 6 bases, and 16 bases lay in between. The CDR3 is made up of 15 amino acids. Germline CDR1 and CDR2: SGHDN and FVKESK. This CDR3 reads CASSQAAGDRSEQYF. The CDR3 DNA reads as TGTGCCAGCAGCCAAGCTGCAGGGGATCGAAGCGAGCAGTACTTC.

The count of this clone is one. V is TRBV4-2 and J is TRBJ2-7; possibly TRBD2 for D (6 bases). There are 15 residues in the CDR3. V was cut by 1 base and J by 7 bases, with 17 bases left in between. CDR1 is LGHNA, CDR2 YNFKEQ, per germline. CDR3 bases: TGTGCCAGCAGCCAAGGCGTGGCGGGACCAGGGGAGCAGTACTTC. As protein: CASSQGVAGPGEQYF.

Here the CDR3 DNA reads TGCGCCAGCAGCTTCACGGGACAGGGGGCTGGCGAGCAGTTCTTC. Translating gives CASSFTGQGAGEQFF. The V and J genes are TRBV5-1 and TRBJ2-1; 12 nucleotides align to TRBD1. The CDR3 consists of 15 residues. With 2 bases clipped from V and 10 bases from J, the junction kept 7 bases outside the gene matches. Germline values: CDR1 SGHRS, CDR2 YFSETQ.

CDR3 DNA sequence: TGTGCCAGCAGCTTGTCCAGGGCGAACACTGAAGCTTTCTTT. Translating it yields CASSLSRANTEAFF. The chain is built from TRBV5-4 and TRBJ1-1, with a tentative D call TRBD1 (5 bases). This CDR3 is 14 amino acids long. V lost 1 base, J lost 1 base, and 8 bases lay in between. Per the germline V gene, CDR1 is SGHNT and CDR2 is YYREEE (reference sequence).

This rearrangement joins TRBV5-5 to TRBJ1-5; D is undetermined. This CDR3 has 14 amino acids. With 4 bases removed from V and 5 bases from J, the gap between germline ends came to 13 bases. CDR1 SGHKS and CDR2 YYEKEE come from the germline V gene (reference sequence). The CDR3 loop is CASSPVLGDQPQHF. CDR3 bases: TGTGCCAGCAGCCCTGTTCTCGGGGATCAGCCCCAGCATTTT.

The rearrangement links TRBV27 to TRBJ2-2; no definite D call. This CDR3 has 15 residues. The germline V and J ends were trimmed by 5 bases and 4 bases, with 14 bases remaining between them. Germline-derived CDR1 and CDR2 are MNHEY and SMNVEV (reference sequence). CDR3 nucleotide sequence: TGTGCCAGCAGTAACTCCCGTCGCCCCACCGGGGAGCTGTTTTTT. As protein: CASSNSRRPTGELFF.

The gene calls are TRBV7-2 and TRBJ2-5; 9 bases match TRBD2. The CDR3 length is 17 residues. The V gene end was trimmed by 2 bases and the J gene end by 4 bases; junction bases not matched to a gene: 11. CDR1 and CDR2 (germline): SGHTA, FQGNSA. CDR3 in DNA: TGTGCCAGCAGCTTAATGGGACTAGCCCTAGGGGGAGAGACCCAGTACTTC. This sequence encodes CASSLMGLALGGETQYF.

The V call is TRBV6-6, the J call TRBJ2-1; weak D call: TRBD1 (6 bases). Between the trimmed V and J ends, which lost 2 bases and 4 bases, there was a span of 6 bases. The CDR3 sequence is 13 residues long. CDR1 is MNHNY, CDR2 SVGAGI, per germline (reference sequence). The CDR3, as DNA: TGTGCCAGCAGTTACGACAGGTACAATGAGCAGTTCTTC. It specifies CASSYDRYNEQFF.

The genes are TRBV19 and TRBJ2-1; TRBD2 matches 14 bases. CDR3 length equals 18 residues. Trimming took 4 bases from V and 7 from J; bases not matched to a gene: 12. In germline, CDR1 is LNHDA, CDR2 SQIVND (reference sequence). Here the CDR3 DNA reads TGTGCCAGTAGTAGGACTAGCGGGAGGACTGTTAGGGGGAATGAGCAGTTCTTC. Its protein is CASSRTSGRTVRGNEQFF.